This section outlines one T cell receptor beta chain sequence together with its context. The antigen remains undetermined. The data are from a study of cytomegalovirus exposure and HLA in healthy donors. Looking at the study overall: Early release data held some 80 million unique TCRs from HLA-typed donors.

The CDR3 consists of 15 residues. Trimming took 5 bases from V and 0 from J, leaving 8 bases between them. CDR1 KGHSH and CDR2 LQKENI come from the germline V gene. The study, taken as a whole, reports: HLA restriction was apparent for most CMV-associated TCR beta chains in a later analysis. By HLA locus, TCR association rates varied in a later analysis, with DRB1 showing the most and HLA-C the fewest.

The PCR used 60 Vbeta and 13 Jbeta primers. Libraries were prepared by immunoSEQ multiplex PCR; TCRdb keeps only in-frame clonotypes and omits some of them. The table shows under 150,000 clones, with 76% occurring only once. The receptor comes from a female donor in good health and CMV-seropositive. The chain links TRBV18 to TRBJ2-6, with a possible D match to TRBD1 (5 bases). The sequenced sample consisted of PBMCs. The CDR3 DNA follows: TGTGCCAGCTCAGCAGACAGCTCTGGGGCCAACGTCCTGACTTTC. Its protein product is CASSADSSGANVLTF.